This TCR beta chain was sequenced for a study of beta chain features in type 1 diabetes. The study's findings and limits: It was among patients, rather than healthy donors, that naive, central memory and Treg TCRB repertoires appeared more similar.

As every portion of the isolated RNA was reverse transcribed, the sequencing read expressed TCRB transcripts. Profiling relied on immunoSEQ multiplex PCR, and the TCRdb table lists in-frame clones only, not all of them. The table has 220,000 or so clones, 55% to 70% seen once. With respect to this clone: Antigen unknown.

This CDR3 has 12 residues. CDR1 and CDR2 (germline): GTSNPN, SVGIG (reference sequence). The V end lost 7 bases, the J end lost 1 base, and 7 bases lay between the germline ends. The chain has TRBV30 and TRBJ2-2; D not certain. Sequencing was performed on naive CD4+ T cells from blood. This sequence originates from a man aged 25-40 years in good health. This chain's CDR3 is CASDKNTGELFF. CDR3 DNA sequence: TGTGCCTCCGACAAGAACACCGGGGAGCTGTTTTTT.